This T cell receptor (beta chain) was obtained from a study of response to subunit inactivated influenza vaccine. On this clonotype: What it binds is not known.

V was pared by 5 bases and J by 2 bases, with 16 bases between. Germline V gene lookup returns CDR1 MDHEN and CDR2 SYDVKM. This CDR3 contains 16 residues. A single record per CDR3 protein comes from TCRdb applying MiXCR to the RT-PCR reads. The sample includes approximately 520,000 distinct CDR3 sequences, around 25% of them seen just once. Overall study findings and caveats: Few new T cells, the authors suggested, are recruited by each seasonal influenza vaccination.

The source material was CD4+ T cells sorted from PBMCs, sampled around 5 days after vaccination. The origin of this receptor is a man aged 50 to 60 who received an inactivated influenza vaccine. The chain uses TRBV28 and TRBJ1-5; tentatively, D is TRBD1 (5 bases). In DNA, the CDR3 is TGTGCCAGCAGTACCCCCAGGGCCAAGGGCAATCAGCCCCAGCATTTT. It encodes CASSTPRAKGNQPQHF.